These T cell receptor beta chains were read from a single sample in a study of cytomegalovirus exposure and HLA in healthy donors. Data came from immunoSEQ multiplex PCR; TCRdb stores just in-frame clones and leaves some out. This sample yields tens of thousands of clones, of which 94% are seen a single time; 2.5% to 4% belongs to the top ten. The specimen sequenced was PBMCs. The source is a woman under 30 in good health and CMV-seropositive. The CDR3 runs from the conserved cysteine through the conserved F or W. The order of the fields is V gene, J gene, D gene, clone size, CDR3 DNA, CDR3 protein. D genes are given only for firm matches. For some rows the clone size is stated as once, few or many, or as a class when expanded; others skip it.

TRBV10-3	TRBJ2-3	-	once	TGTGCCATCCCCTACCCCCTACCACGCGGAAGAGAAACAGATACGCAGTATTTT	CAIPYPLPRGRETDTQYF
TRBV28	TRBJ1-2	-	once	TGTGCCAGCAGCCGAATCGCAGGATATGGCTACACCTTC	CASSRIAGYGYTF
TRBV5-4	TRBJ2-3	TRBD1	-	TGTGCCAGCAGCTTACAGGGGTATGGGTTTAGCACAGATACGCAGTATTTT	CASSLQGYGFSTDTQYF
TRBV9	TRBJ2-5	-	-	TGTGCCAGCAGCGTAAGTTTCCAGCGGGAGACCCAGTACTTC	CASSVSFQRETQYF
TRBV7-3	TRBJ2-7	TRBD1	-	TGTGCCAGCAGCTTAACCGGGACAGGGGGGTCAAGGGAGCAGTACTTC	CASSLTGTGGSREQYF
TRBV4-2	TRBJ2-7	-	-	TGTGCCAGCAGCCAAGAGGGACACAACTACGAGCAGTACTTC	CASSQEGHNYEQYF
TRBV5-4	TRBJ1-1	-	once	TGTGCCAGCAGCTCCCGACAGATAAAGAACACTGAAGCTTTCTTT	CASSSRQIKNTEAFF
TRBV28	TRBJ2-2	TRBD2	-	TGTGCCAGCAGTTCGACTAGCGGGAGGGCCTTGTACACCGGGGAGCTGTTTTTT	CASSSTSGRALYTGELFF
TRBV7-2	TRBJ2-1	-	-	TGTGCCAGCAGCTTAGCGGTTGGGCGGCAGTTCTTC	CASSLAVGRQFF
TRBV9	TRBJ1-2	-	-	TGTGCCAGCAGCGTAGGGGCAGCTAACTATGGCTACACCTTC	CASSVGAANYGYTF
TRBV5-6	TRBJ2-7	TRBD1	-	TGTGCCAGCAGCCCTGTAGGACAGGACGCCTACGAGCAGTACTTC	CASSPVGQDAYEQYF
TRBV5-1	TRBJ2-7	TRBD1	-	TGCGCCAGCAGCTTCCGGGACAGGGTCCACGAGCAGTACTTC	CASSFRDRVHEQYF
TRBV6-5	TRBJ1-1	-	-	TGTGCCAGCAGTCCCGGGGGGGTGGGCACTGAAGCTTTCTTT	CASSPGGVGTEAFF
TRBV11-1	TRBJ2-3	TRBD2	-	TGTGCCAGCAGCTCTTTAGCGGGGAGCACAGATACGCAGTATTTT	CASSSLAGSTDTQYF
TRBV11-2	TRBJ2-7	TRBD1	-	TGTGCCAGCAGCTCCGGGGACAGCATATCCTACGAGCAGTACTTC	CASSSGDSISYEQYF
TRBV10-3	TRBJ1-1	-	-	TGTGCCATCAGTGTCGACAGAACCAACACTGAAGCTTTCTTT	CAISVDRTNTEAFF
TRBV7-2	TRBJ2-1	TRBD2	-	TGTGCCAGCAGCCCGGGACTAGCGGGGTTGTTCTTC	CASSPGLAGLFF
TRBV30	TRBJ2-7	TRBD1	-	TGTGCCTGGAGTCCTGACAGGGGCTACGAGCAGTACTTC	CAWSPDRGYEQYF
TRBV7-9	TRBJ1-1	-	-	TGTGCCAGCAGCTTAGGGGTCGGGATGAACACTGAAGCTTTCTTT	CASSLGVGMNTEAFF
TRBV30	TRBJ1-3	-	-	TGTGCCTGGGAGGCGGAAGGTGGAAACACCATATATTTT	CAWEAEGGNTIYF
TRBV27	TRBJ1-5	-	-	TGTGCCAGCAGTTCAGGGGCGCGGGGCAATCAGCCCCAGCATTTT	CASSSGARGNQPQHF
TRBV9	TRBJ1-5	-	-	TGTGCCAGCAGCGTAGCTGGCAGCAATCAGCCCCAGCATTTT	CASSVAGSNQPQHF
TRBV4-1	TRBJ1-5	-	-	TGCGCCAGCAGCTCTTCAGGAGGGGCGGGCGATCAGCCCCAGCATTTT	CASSSSGGAGDQPQHF
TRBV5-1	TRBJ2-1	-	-	TGCGCCAGCAGCGGGGGGGGGCAGGAGGTGAAGAGCTCCTACAATGAGCAGTTCTTC	CASSGGGQEVKSSYNEQFF
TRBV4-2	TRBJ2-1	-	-	TGTGCCAGCAGCTCTCAAGAGAACGCCAATGAGCAGTTCTTC	CASSSQENANEQFF
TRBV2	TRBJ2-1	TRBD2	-	TGTGCCAGCATGGGGGTAGCGGGAATCAATGAGCAGTTCTTC	CASMGVAGINEQFF
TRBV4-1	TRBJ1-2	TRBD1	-	TGCGCCAGCAGCCATTATACAGGGGACTATGGCTACACCTTC	CASSHYTGDYGYTF
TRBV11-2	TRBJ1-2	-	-	TGTGCCAGCAGCTTAGACAGGGATGGATATGGCTACACCTTC	CASSLDRDGYGYTF
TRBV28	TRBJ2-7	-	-	TGTGCCAGCAGTCCCCTGGGGACACGTACCTACGAGCAGTACTTC	CASSPLGTRTYEQYF
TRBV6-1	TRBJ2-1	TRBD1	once	TGTGCCAGCAGTGAAACAGTGTTACCGGGACAGGGGGACAATGAGCAGTTCTTC	CASSETVLPGQGDNEQFF